The clone carrying this TCR beta chain was seen only a few times. This record belongs to a study of HIV-infected patients and healthy controls. TCRdb recomputed calls from the 5' RACE reads with MiXCR, one row per CDR3 protein. The sample consists of 70,000 or so distinct CDR3 sequences, less than 20% of them appearing once. Trimming took 5 bases from V and 2 from J; bases not matched to a gene: 8. Germline CDR1 reads SGHTA; CDR2 reads FQGNSA. The CDR3 totals 16 residues. The sequence was collected from a human donor in good health. The chain links TRBV7-2 to TRBJ2-3, with 9 positions matching TRBD2. The specimen was CD4+ T cells from blood. The chain's CDR3 is CASSARLADPTDTQYF. The CDR3 DNA reads TGTGCCAGCAGCGCCAGACTAGCGGACCCCACAGATACGCAGTATTTT.